This TCR beta chain was recovered during a study of blood T cell repertoires in COVID-19 (TCRdb year 2020). Background for the entire study: Samples covering the acute and convalescent phases of COVID-19 were provided by collaborators in the United States, Italy and Spain. Subjects who had been exposed to COVID-19, were actively infected with it, or had recovered from it provided the deeply sampled blood TCRbeta repertoires that made up the dataset. The repertoires were released in a freely available public database meant as a resource for research on the immune response to SARS-CoV-2. Nearly every sample came with metadata listing a de-identified subject ID, COVID-19 status, age in years and sex. Samples were obtained from the ongoing ImmuneRACE study (first 160 participants) and from 1,000 to 1,500 subjects provided by 6 global collaborators. The material from the prospective study consisted of cDNA or gDNA derived from T cells, B-cell-depleted T cells, or PBMCs. Where HLA class I and class II types were available, the types were taken from metadata supplied by the sample provider, not from assay-based typing. Overall study results and their limits: How much clinical and demographic metadata was included differed by source and by participant, and the metadata was provided uncurated.

Worth noting for this clone: Which antigen it targets is not known. No much larger clone is present one base from it, and per-base qualities are unavailable.

The collaborating institutions used their own protocols to collect whole blood in K2EDTA tubes. For TCRbeta analysis, collaborator samples were shipped as frozen whole blood, as isolated PBMCs, or as DNA extracted from either sample type. The germline V end is reduced by 4 bases and the J end by 1 base; junction bases left unmatched: 6. From the cysteine up to the phenylalanine, the CDR3 has a length of 15 residues. Only the CDR3 region is kept as DNA, spanning 45 bases read in frame from base 1. From a lookup of the germline V gene (reference sequence), CDR1 and CDR2 are SGHKS and YYEKEE. TCRbeta CDR3 regions were amplified from genomic DNA by means of the immunoSEQ Assay, a bias-controlled multiplex PCR. For the original study's pipeline: The number of nucleated cells in each sample was estimated by amplification of reference gene primers within the assay. To quantify the absolute abundance of each unique TCRbeta CDR3 rearrangement, sequence reads were collapsed and filtered. For each sample, productive Simpson clonality was calculated by taking the square root of Simpson's diversity index across productive rearrangements. This immuneACCESS table, as held by TCRdb, lists in-frame sequences with V and J called but not all clones. Of the missing ones, under half trace to an unresolved V gene in checked studies; the others have no known cause. D and trimming were read from the DNA, whereas the V and J calls and clone size are those reported in that table. The sample table lists 45,000 to 60,000 clones, nearly 90% of them with a count of one. In total, the top ten clones hold around 3% of the sample.

The rearranged segments are TRBV5-5 and TRBJ2-5; TRBD2 fits 8 bases in the junction. The sequence came from a man aged 50-59 years with active COVID-19. The sample consisted of peripheral blood. The nucleotides are TGTGCCAGCAGCCTAGCGGGCCTACCCCAAGAGACCCAGTACTTC. Its translation reads: CASSLAGLPQETQYF.